The sequence of this T cell receptor beta chain was determined in a study of graft-versus-host responses after intestinal transplantation listed by TCRdb under 2021. For context, the study as a whole: The transplants that recipients got were multivisceral, liver-intestinal, or isolated intestinal. Every recipient was given anti-thymocyte globulin induction, then maintenance tacrolimus and steroids for roughly 3 years. After intestinal transplantation, graft-versus-host and host-versus-graft alloreactive T cell clones were followed in the graft, circulation and bone marrow using bulk TCR-beta CDR3 sequencing. Alloreactive clones were identified by sequencing pre-transplant mixed lymphocyte reaction products and comparing these products with unstimulated pre-transplant donor and recipient T cells. A cohort of approximately 24 intestinal transplant recipients, including one retransplant, was enrolled, and a few patients lacking pretransplant specimens were excluded. A peak of at least 4% donor T cells among recipient peripheral blood mononuclear cells was the definition used for donor T cell macrochimerism. Rather than going through the commercial service, samples from a few later patients were sequenced in-house on an Illumina MiSeq and processed with MiXCR.

CDR1 and CDR2, per the germline V gene (reference sequence), are MNHEY and SMNVEV. V is reduced by 6 bases and J by 2 bases, leaving a spacing of 8 bases between them. The CDR3, from cysteine to phenylalanine, totals 12 residues. Left in the record is the CDR3 DNA by itself, 36 bases read in frame from the first base. The paper as a whole reports these results and caveats: GvH clones turned up in recipient bone marrow, with some appearing earlier in ileal mucosa or blood, a pattern consistent with an intestinal mucosal origin. Early after transplant, peak levels of circulating GvH clones were associated with declines in HvG clones. The relatively low number and heterogeneity of intestinal transplant patients limited the conclusions. In the allografts of patients with donor T cell macrochimerism, GvH to HvG T cell clonal ratios were high.

Comment on this clone: Which antigen it targets is not known. No base qualities exist here, and no much larger clone lies one base off it.

Reading the label with the study, this specimen's time point is: cells obtained before transplantation from donor or recipient. CD3+CD4+ and CD3+CD8+ populations were FACS-sorted from unstimulated pre-transplant donor and recipient cells taken from spleen or lymph nodes. The library relied on the immunoSEQ multiplex PCR assay. In most patients, genomic DNA was isolated using the Qiagen DNeasy Blood and Tissue Kit and sent frozen to Adaptive Biotechnologies for TCR sequencing. For most patients, high-throughput TCR-beta CDR3 sequencing of genomic DNA was performed by Adaptive Biotechnologies. Regarding the original processing steps: TCR sequencing data for over 15 patients were retrieved from Adaptive's ImmunoSEQ software; three other patients were processed with MiXCR and VDJtools. CD4 versus CD8 sorting errors were corrected by removing sequences found in both subsets at a frequency ratio below 5:1. CDR3 nucleotide sequences shared by donor and recipient were removed because the origin of these sequences could not be assigned. At least 2-fold expansion over unstimulated cells and a minimum CFSE-low frequency of 0.002% (template counts) or 0.001% (read counts) were required for clones to be classified as alloreactive. Mappable clones were those detected in sequenced pre-transplant spleen, lymph node, or MLR CFSE-low populations of the donor or recipient. The cumulative frequency of alloreactive clones was calculated as a percentage of all sequences, weighted by copy number. TCRdb carries this immuneACCESS record with in-frame sequences only. Its versions omit some clonotypes, under half of them owing to an unresolved V gene in the studies checked, with the rest unexplained. V, J and clone size derive from that table, while D and trimming were established from the DNA sequence. A total of 80,000 to 100,000 clones appear in this sample, under 95% of them only once. The top ten clones comprise over 0.06% of the sample.

The origin of this receptor is a human donor who was the organ donor for an intestinal transplant. The chain links TRBV27 with TRBJ2-7; D gene: possibly TRBD1, on 5 matching bases. Sequenced material: unstimulated CD8+ T cells sorted from spleen or lymph node cells, taken before transplant. The CDR3 reads as follows: CASRGHPYEQYF. The DNA is TGTGCCAGCAGGGGGCACCCCTACGAGCAGTACTTC.